This T cell receptor beta chain came from a study of OX40 agonist ivuxolimab in advanced cancers. Overall study findings and caveats: In the 0.1 to 3.0 mg/kg range, CD4+ and CD8+ blood T cells had expanded clonally by week 6. Expanded clones were, on average, more numerous among CD8+ T cells than CD4+.

The assay was immunoSEQ multiplex PCR, and TCRdb's table has in-frame clones only and misses some. The table records 71,000 or so clones, 85% to 90% of them present only once. CDR1 and CDR2 from the germline V gene are MNHEY and SVGAGI. The CDR3 consists of 13 residues. V gave up 6 bases and J gave up 6 bases, with 11 bases separating them. Concerning this clone: No antigen is known for it.

Sequences were derived from CD4+ or CD8+ T cells sorted from blood, sampled in a trial of the OX40 agonist ivuxolimab. This TCR derives from an adult with an advanced solid tumor such as melanoma, head and neck, liver or kidney cancer. This chain links TRBV6-5 with TRBJ1-4; D unclear. CDR3 bases: TGTGCCAGCAGCCCCGGGTTGGATGAAAAACTGTTTTTT. Amino acids: CASSPGLDEKLFF.